This T cell receptor (beta chain) was sequenced during a study of blood T cell repertoires in COVID-19. Study overall: T cells, B-cell-depleted T cells, or PBMCs provided the cDNA or gDNA that served as material.

Deletions cut 3 bases from V and 2 bases from J, with 13 bases between. The CDR3 sequence is 15 residues long. Per the germline V gene, CDR1 is SNHLY and CDR2 is FYNNEI. Cohort placement rested on clinical history that participants reported themselves. Generated by immunoSEQ multiplex PCR, the TCRdb table keeps only in-frame clones and is missing some. The sample lists fewer than 250,000 clones, approximately 83% occurring once. This sequence originates from a woman aged 35 to 49 with acute COVID-19. Sequencing was carried out using PBMCs or T cells enriched from blood (not recorded which). The chain recombines TRBV2 with TRBJ1-2; D call uncertain. The CDR3 bases are TGTGCCAGCAGTGACACGCTGACTTTCAACTATGGCTACACCTTC. Its protein is CASSDTLTFNYGYTF.